The rows below give T cell receptor beta chains drawn from one sample of a study of blood T cell repertoires in COVID-19. Data came from immunoSEQ multiplex PCR; TCRdb stores just in-frame clones and leaves some out. The top ten clones hold roughly 2.1% of a sample with approximately 130,000 clones, approximately 90% of them seen once. Sequenced input: peripheral blood. These receptors all come from a woman aged 45 to 65 with acute or convalescent COVID-19. The CDR3 runs from the conserved cysteine through the conserved F or W. Each record gives: D gene, J gene, V gene, clone size, CDR3 protein, CDR3 DNA. A D gene is named only where the DNA matches it firmly. Rows may omit the clone size; those that give it use once, few, many or a size class.

>-|TRBJ2-4|TRBV7-9|-
CASSFLGENIQYF
TGTGCCAGCAGCTTCCTAGGAGAAAACATTCAGTACTTC
>TRBD2|TRBJ2-1|TRBV11-3|-
CASGTWTSGGNEQFF
TGTGCCAGCGGAACATGGACTAGCGGGGGGAATGAGCAGTTCTTC
>-|TRBJ2-3|TRBV19|-
CASSPLGLGPETDTQYF
TGTGCCAGTAGTCCTCTCGGCTTGGGGCCCGAAACAGATACGCAGTATTTT
>-|TRBJ2-7|TRBV30|-
CAWSVLTGRDEQYF
TGTGCCTGGAGTGTACTAACAGGACGAGACGAGCAGTACTTC
>TRBD2|TRBJ2-1|TRBV4-3|-
CASSLLASGGYNEQFF
TGCGCCAGCAGCCTCCTGGCTAGCGGGGGTTACAATGAGCAGTTCTTC
>-|TRBJ2-3|TRBV6-6|-
CASSQRESTDTQYF
TGTGCCAGCAGTCAAAGGGAGAGCACAGATACGCAGTATTTT
>-|TRBJ1-2|TRBV7-2|-
CASSPSQGRVNYGYTF
TGTGCCAGCAGCCCATCCCAGGGGAGGGTTAACTATGGCTACACCTTC
>-|TRBJ1-6|TRBV5-8|-
CASSLMRGRSPLHF
TGTGCCAGCAGCTTGATGCGGGGGAGGTCACCCCTCCACTTT
>-|TRBJ1-2|TRBV6-2/TRBV6-3|-
CASSYWHLDGYTF
TGTGCCAGCAGTTACTGGCACCTCGATGGCTACACCTTC
>-|TRBJ1-2|TRBV3-1/TRBV3-2|-
CASSQAELRGYGYTF
TGTGCCAGCAGCCAAGCAGAGTTACGGGGCTATGGCTACACCTTC
>-|TRBJ2-1|TRBV5-1|-
CASSDRQRSAYNEQFF
TGCGCCAGTTCCGACAGGCAAAGATCTGCCTACAATGAGCAGTTCTTC
>-|TRBJ1-3|TRBV19|-
CASRVGGYSGNTIYF
TGTGCCAGTCGGGTGGGAGGATACTCTGGAAACACCATATATTTT
>-|TRBJ1-6|TRBV7-2|once
CASRIDSSPYNSPLHF
TGTGCCAGCAGGATCGACAGTTCCCCCTATAATTCACCCCTCCACTTT
>TRBD2|TRBJ2-7|TRBV7-8|-
CASSFSGGAWKQYF
TGTGCCAGCAGCTTCAGCGGGGGGGCCTGGAAGCAGTACTTC
>TRBD1|TRBJ1-1|TRBV7-2|-
CASSSMGQGAGNTEAFF
TGTGCCAGCAGCTCTATGGGACAGGGGGCCGGGAACACTGAAGCTTTCTTT
>-|TRBJ1-6|TRBV5-4|once
CAGSATGYNSPLHF
TGTGCCGGCTCGGCGACAGGATATAATTCACCCCTCCACTTT
>TRBD1|TRBJ1-6|TRBV7-6|-
CASSLRPGQQNSPLHF
TGTGCCAGCAGCCTGCGCCCGGGACAGCAAAATTCACCCCTCCACTTT
>TRBD1|TRBJ2-5|TRBV6-6|-
CASSYSWTGKTQYF
TGTGCCAGCAGTTACTCGTGGACAGGGAAGACCCAGTACTTC
>-|TRBJ2-1|TRBV15|-
CATSLPLGNVRALDNEQFF
TGTGCCACCAGTCTGCCCCTGGGGAATGTGAGGGCTCTGGACAATGAGCAGTTCTTC
>-|TRBJ2-7|TRBV27|-
CASSLGPRYEQYF
TGTGCCAGCAGCCTGGGGCCTCGTTACGAGCAGTACTTC
>-|TRBJ1-1|TRBV30|-
CAWTPRGRRTEAFF
TGTGCCTGGACCCCTCGCGGCCGACGGACTGAAGCTTTCTTT
>-|TRBJ1-1|TRBV29-1|-
CSVERGANTEAFF
TGCAGCGTTGAAAGGGGCGCGAACACTGAAGCTTTCTTT
>TRBD1|TRBJ2-3|TRBV3-1/TRBV3-2|-
CASSQAGQGTDTQYF
TGTGCCAGCAGCCAAGCGGGACAGGGCACAGATACGCAGTATTTT
>-|TRBJ1-1|TRBV6-2/TRBV6-3|-
CASSSLGGVITFF
TGTGCCAGCAGTTCTCTAGGGGGAGTAATTACTTTCTTT
>TRBD2|TRBJ2-7|TRBV7-2|-
CASSSLAGEGEQYF
TGTGCCAGCAGCTCTCTAGCGGGAGAGGGCGAGCAGTACTTC
>-|TRBJ2-4|TRBV5-4|once
CASSSSSAKNIQYF
TGTGCCAGCAGCTCCTCCTCGGCCAAAAACATTCAGTACTTC
>-|TRBJ1-1|TRBV7-2|-
CASSFRGAEAEAFF
TGTGCCAGCAGCTTTAGAGGCGCGGAAGCTGAAGCTTTCTTT
>-|TRBJ2-3|TRBV25-1|-
CASSAGDIWADTQYF
TGTGCCAGCAGTGCGGGGGATATATGGGCAGATACGCAGTATTTT
>-|TRBJ1-2|TRBV5-6|-
CASSYRIYGYTF
TGTGCCAGCTCATACAGGATCTATGGCTACACCTTC
>-|TRBJ1-2|TRBV27|-
CASSSTSEFYGYTF
TGTGCCAGCAGTTCGACTTCAGAGTTCTATGGCTACACCTTC
>TRBD2|TRBJ2-7|TRBV13|once
CASSLGLTSGIQYF
TGTGCCAGCAGCTTAGGCTTAACTAGCGGGATCCAGTACTTC
>TRBD1|TRBJ1-5|TRBV15|-
CATSAGTGVDQPQHF
TGTGCCACCAGCGCGGGGACAGGGGTAGATCAGCCCCAGCATTTT
>TRBD2|TRBJ2-7|TRBV5-1|-
CASSLGAGVREQYF
TGCGCCAGCAGCTTGGGAGCGGGGGTGCGAGAGCAGTACTTC
>TRBD2|TRBJ2-3|TRBV3-1/TRBV3-2|-
CASSPLAGVLTDTQYF
TGTGCCAGCAGCCCTCTAGCGGGAGTTCTCACAGATACGCAGTATTTT
>-|TRBJ2-3|TRBV9|-
CASSVRRGSDTQYF
TGTGCCAGCAGCGTAAGAAGGGGCTCAGATACGCAGTATTTT
>TRBD2|TRBJ2-2|TRBV7-9|-
CASREAGDHTGELFF
TGTGCCAGCAGGGAAGCGGGGGACCACACCGGGGAGCTGTTTTTT
>-|TRBJ1-3|TRBV25-1|-
CASSEYTAGNTIYF
TGTGCCAGCAGTGAATATACAGCTGGAAACACCATATATTTT
>-|TRBJ2-1|TRBV11-2|-
CASSLRAGANEQFF
TGTGCCAGCAGCTTAAGGGCAGGGGCTAATGAGCAGTTCTTC
>TRBD1|TRBJ1-1|TRBV9|-
CASSGIAGGGTEAFF
TGTGCCAGCAGCGGGATTGCAGGGGGCGGCACTGAAGCTTTCTTT
>-|TRBJ2-1|TRBV18|-
CASSPRAIYNEQFF
TGTGCCAGCTCACCTCGAGCGATTTACAATGAGCAGTTCTTC
>-|TRBJ2-1|TRBV11-2|once
CASSSPAREQFF
TGTGCCAGCAGCTCCCCCGCCAGGGAGCAGTTCTTC
>-|TRBJ2-2|TRBV4-3|few
CASSQGPTTRTGELFF
TGCGCCAGCAGCCAAGGCCCGACTACACGGACCGGGGAGCTGTTTTTT
>-|TRBJ2-7|TRBV5-8|-
CASSQYYEQYF
TGTGCCAGCAGCCAGTACTACGAGCAGTACTTC
>-|TRBJ2-7|TRBV19|-
CASSINRVEQYF
TGTGCCAGTAGTATAAACAGGGTCGAGCAGTACTTC
>TRBD2|TRBJ2-2|TRBV10-3|-
CAISSSGTDTGELFF
TGTGCCATCAGCTCGAGCGGGACGGACACCGGGGAGCTGTTTTTT
>TRBD2|TRBJ2-3|TRBV19|once
CASRDSGSHTDTQYF
TGTGCCAGTAGGGATAGCGGGAGCCACACAGATACGCAGTATTTT
>TRBD2|TRBJ2-7|TRBV20-1|once
CSASDSGTSSYEQYF
TGCAGTGCTAGTGATAGCGGGACTAGCAGCTACGAGCAGTACTTC
>TRBD2|TRBJ2-3|TRBV7-3|-
CASSSLAGGLGDTQYF
TGTGCCAGCAGCTCTCTAGCGGGGGGGCTAGGAGATACGCAGTATTTT
>-|TRBJ1-2|TRBV3-1/TRBV3-2|-
CASPLPGIGGYTF
TGTGCCAGCCCTCTTCCAGGGATAGGTGGCTACACCTTC
>-|TRBJ1-2|TRBV24-1|-
CATSDSGLLNYGYTF
TGTGCCACCAGTGACTCGGGACTCCTTAACTATGGCTACACCTTC
>-|TRBJ2-1|TRBV3-1/TRBV3-2|-
CASSQDPTGWGNEQFF
TGTGCCAGCAGCCAAGATCCAACAGGCTGGGGTAATGAGCAGTTCTTC